This TCR beta chain was observed in a study of blood T cell repertoires in COVID-19. About the research overall: The origin of the acute and convalescent COVID-19 samples was the United States, Italy and Spain. Nucleic acid was either cDNA or gDNA, and it came from T cells, B-cell-depleted T cells, or PBMCs.

Original data processing: Amplified reference gene primers provided the basis for estimating nucleated cell counts. Profiled with immunoSEQ multiplex PCR; TCRdb holds only in-frame clones, not every one. V and J calls and clone size are those listed in that table; D and trimming were worked out from the DNA. The data contain approximately 300,000 clones, about nine tenths of them seen just once; the ten biggest clones take up approximately 2%. This clone was observed a few times. Unmatched junction bases numbered 5, after V lost 10 bases and J lost 0 bases. The CDR3 runs to 13 residues. CDR1 is ENHRY and CDR2 is SYGVKD in the germline V gene.

Input material: peripheral blood. This rearrangement joins TRBV10-3 to TRBJ1-1; 7 positions match TRBD1. This receptor was obtained from a man aged 18 to 30 with active or convalescent COVID-19. CDR3 region: CATGTEMNTEAFF. The DNA of the CDR3 is TGTGCCACCGGGACAGAAATGAACACTGAAGCTTTCTTT.